This T cell receptor beta chain is from a study of T cell responses to AZD1222 COVID-19 vaccine. The protocol was immunoSEQ multiplex PCR, while the TCRdb copy is restricted to in-frame clones and leaves out a portion. The sample shows about 140,000 clones, roughly 91% of them seen only once. CDR1 is SGHVS and CDR2 is FNYEAQ in the germline V gene. This CDR3 is 16 amino acids long. Trimming stripped 3 bases from V and 1 base from J, with 15 bases between. Source: peripheral blood, taken 28 days after the second AZD1222 dose. This TCR was sampled from an adult who received the AZD1222 COVID-19 vaccine. This chain links TRBV7-6 with TRBJ1-1; tentatively, D is TRBD1 (5 bases). The CDR3 DNA is TGTGCCAGCAGCTTCGGTCCTAGGCAGGGGAACACTGAAGCTTTCTTT. Translating it yields CASSFGPRQGNTEAFF.